This record looks at one T cell receptor (beta chain) sequence and its context. Produced via immunoSEQ multiplex PCR; TCRdb's table is partial and in-frame only. Here the sample spans just under 150,000 clones, roughly 88% being singletons. The data derive from a study of T cell responses to AZD1222 COVID-19 vaccine. This CDR3 region has 11 residues. V dropped 3 bases and J dropped 10 bases, with 8 bases sitting between them. Germline assignment: CDR1 SGHRS and CDR2 YFSETQ. Sequencing was performed on peripheral blood, taken 28 days after the second dose of the MenACWY control vaccine. The TCR sequence derives from an adult who received the MenACWY meningococcal vaccine as a control. The chain has TRBV5-1 and TRBJ2-1; maybe TRBD2 (5 bases). The CDR3 sequence is CASSYEGEQFF. DNA for the CDR3: TGCGCCAGCAGCTACGAGGGCGAGCAGTTCTTC.